The 10 T cell receptor beta chains below were found in one sample sequenced in a study of T cells in Graves' hyperthyroidism and ophthalmopathy. Researchers amplified the TCR beta CDR3 regions from RNA transcripts. Carried out on the TCR CDR3, a first-round RT-PCR used the HTBI primer set. MiXCR was run by TCRdb on the multiplex PCR reads, yielding one entry per CDR3 protein. The table includes roughly 600,000 distinct CDR3 sequences, more than 14% detected once. Sequenced input: blood. The origin of the receptors is a woman aged 50 to 65 with Graves' ophthalmopathy.

This clonotype has at least ten counts. This chain links TRBV9 with TRBJ1-2, with 11 bases lining up with TRBD1. CDR3 length equals 17 residues. V lost 1 base to trimming and J lost 3 bases; unmatched junction nucleotides: 8. Germline V gives CDR1 SGDLS, CDR2 YYNGEE. Written as DNA, the CDR3 is TGTGCCAGCAGCGTAACCGGACAGGGGGCGCGAGACTATGGCTACACCTTC. It translates to CASSVTGQGARDYGYTF.

V gene TRBV18 combines with J gene TRBJ1-1, with D possibly matching TRBD1 (5 bases). Germline V CDR1 and CDR2: KGHSH, LQKENI. Trimming cost V 0 bases and J 2 bases, with 19 bases left between them. The CDR3 runs 18 residues. The CDR3 DNA reads TGTGCCAGCTCACCACCCGCGGGACCAATTAATACTAACACTGAAGCTTTCTTT. This sequence encodes CASSPPAGPINTNTEAFF.

This clonotype appeared a few times. This rearrangement joins TRBV11-2 to TRBJ2-7, with a tentative D call TRBD2 (5 bases). Germline loops: CDR1 SGHAT, CDR2 FQNNGV. The CDR3 is made up of 13 amino acids. V lost 5 bases and J lost 5, with 13 bases in between. The CDR3 protein is CASSLSRAHEQYF. For the CDR3, the DNA is TGTGCCAGCAGCCTTTCGCGGGCTCACGAGCAGTACTTC.

At least ten counts were recorded for this clonotype. This chain connects TRBV6-1 to TRBJ2-7; D remains unclear. The CDR3 totals 13 residues. Germline V gene sequence: CDR1 MNHNS, CDR2 SASEGT. V lost 5 bases and J 6 bases, leaving 14 bases between the germline ends. CDR3: CASSYSPSGEQYF. In DNA form, the CDR3 reads TGTGCCAGCAGTTATTCCCCATCTGGCGAGCAGTACTTC.

The chain recombines TRBV5-4 with TRBJ2-5; 10 positions agree with TRBD2. This CDR3 spans 17 amino acids. V lost 2 bases to trimming and J lost 4 bases; unmatched junction nucleotides: 11. Germline CDR1 and CDR2: SGHNT and YYREEE (reference sequence). CDR3 nucleotides: TGTGCCAGCAGCTTCGGATTAGCGGGAGGTATTAGAGAGACCCAGTACTTC. Its protein is CASSFGLAGGIRETQYF.

This clonotype was seen more than once but under ten times. This chain connects TRBV19 to TRBJ1-5, with 11 bases that match TRBD1. The CDR3 sequence is 15 residues long. The junction had 2 bases not matched to a gene; V was cut back by 1 base and J by 6 bases. Per the germline V gene, CDR1 is LNHDA and CDR2 is SQIVND (reference sequence). The CDR3 region has the DNA TGTGCCAGTAGTATAGGTGGGACAGGGGGTCAGCCCCAGCATTTT. It specifies CASSIGGTGGQPQHF.

This clonotype occurred many times. The chain uses TRBV28 and TRBJ2-5; D call uncertain. Per germline, CDR1 MDHEN and CDR2 SYDVKM. The CDR3 spans 13 residues. V was trimmed by 3 bases and J by 5 bases, leaving 10 bases between them. CDR3 bases: TGTGCCAGCAGTTTGAGTCCGGAGGAGACCCAGTACTTC. Its protein is CASSLSPEETQYF. The entire variable domain, with the rest obtained from reference TRBV28 and TRBJ2-5, is as follows: DVKVTQSSRYLVKRTGEKVFLECVQDMDHENMFWYRQDPGLGLRLIYFSYDVKMKEKGDIPEGYSVSREKKERFSLILESASTNQTSMYLCASSLSPEETQYFGPGTRLLVL.

The chain is built from TRBV6-7 and TRBJ1-2, with D unclear. TRBV6-7 counts as an open reading frame of uncertain function. The CDR3 has 13 residues. The V and J ends lost 5 bases and 5 bases respectively, with 12 bases between them. CDR3 in amino acids: CASSIPETYGYTF. CDR3 bases: TGTGCCAGCAGTATACCAGAGACTTATGGCTACACCTTC.

In this sample, this clonotype turned up many times. The rearrangement links TRBV20-1 to TRBJ2-5, with 11 bases aligning to TRBD1. Germline values: CDR1 DFQATT, CDR2 SNEGSKA (reference sequence). The CDR3 runs 14 residues. V shed 4 bases and J 4 bases; nucleotides not matched to a gene: 5. DNA of the CDR3: TGCAGTGCTAACCCGGGACAGGGGGGAGAGACCCAGTACTTC. Protein sequence: CSANPGQGGETQYF.

There are many counts of this clonotype. The chain carries TRBV29-1 and TRBJ2-1; 7 bases line up with TRBD1. The CDR3 loop spans 12 amino acids. Trimming cost V 4 bases and J 4 bases; bases outside gene matches: 1. CDR1 SQVTM and CDR2 ANQGSEA come from the germline V gene. The CDR3: CSVGDRYNEQFF. The CDR3, as DNA: TGCAGCGTTGGGGACAGATACAATGAGCAGTTCTTC.